These T cell receptor beta chains were read from a single sample in a study of T-cell memory formation after mild COVID-19. Each CDR3 protein gets one entry after TCRdb re-called the 5' RACE reads with MiXCR. The repertoire holds around 250,000 distinct CDR3 sequences, with under 20% as singletons. What was sequenced was PBMCs or a T cell subset sorted from them (not recorded which). The receptors stem from a man aged 18-30 years who had mild COVID-19 (a few samples of this study predate the infection). Cell type and time point are not known. Both conserved end residues are part of each CDR3. D genes are given only for firm matches. Rows give clone size only sometimes, using once, few, many, or a class for an expanded clone.

TRBJ2-5,TRBV5-4,NA,NA,CASSQTSPRETQYF,TGTGCCAGCAGCCAGACTAGTCCGAGGGAGACCCAGTACTTC
TRBJ2-7,TRBV11-2,NA,TRBD1,CASRSPGQGMGYEQYF,TGTGCCAGCAGAAGTCCGGGACAGGGGATGGGTTACGAGCAGTACTTC
TRBJ2-1,TRBV7-9,NA,TRBD2,CASSMGLYNEQFF,TGTGCCAGCAGCATGGGACTATACAATGAGCAGTTCTTC
TRBJ1-4,TRBV5-1,NA,NA,CASSSGGRLEKLFF,TGCGCCAGCAGCTCGGGGGGCCGCCTTGAAAAACTGTTTTTT
TRBJ2-7,TRBV5-1,few,NA,CASSYDRPYEQYF,TGCGCCAGCAGCTATGACAGGCCCTACGAGCAGTACTTC
TRBJ2-3,TRBV12-3/TRBV12-4,few,TRBD2,CASSLGGLAGRTDTQYF,TGTGCCAGCAGTTTAGGTGGACTAGCGGGTCGCACAGATACGCAGTATTTT
TRBJ2-7,TRBV5-1,few,TRBD2,CASRITSGGYEQYF,TGCGCCAGCAGGATAACTAGCGGGGGGTACGAGCAGTACTTC
TRBJ2-5,TRBV5-1,NA,NA,CASSPGTDPQETQYF,TGCGCCAGCAGCCCCGGGACGGACCCTCAAGAGACCCAGTACTTC
TRBJ2-5,TRBV10-3,NA,TRBD2,CAIRESYGGQETQYF,TGTGCCATCAGGGAGTCTTACGGGGGGCAAGAGACCCAGTACTTC
TRBJ2-7,TRBV27,few,NA,CASSLRVSYEQYF,TGTGCCAGCAGTTTGAGGGTCTCCTACGAGCAGTACTTC
TRBJ2-7,TRBV2,NA,NA,CASRSSYRYEQYF,TGTGCCAGCAGGTCCTCCTACCGCTACGAGCAGTACTTC
TRBJ2-6,TRBV7-6,few,TRBD1,CASSNRGAGANVLTF,TGTGCCAGCAGCAACAGGGGGGCTGGGGCCAACGTCCTGACTTTC
TRBJ1-1,TRBV18,few,NA,CASSLGRAAEAFF,TGTGCCAGCTCACTAGGGAGGGCTGCTGAAGCTTTCTTT
TRBJ2-3,TRBV20-1,few,NA,CSARDRGGADTQYF,TGCAGTGCTAGAGATCGTGGGGGGGCGGATACGCAGTATTTT
TRBJ2-7,TRBV12-3/TRBV12-4,few,NA,CASSRYTSSYEQYF,TGTGCCAGCAGTCGTTACACGAGCTCCTACGAGCAGTACTTC
TRBJ1-2,TRBV4-3,NA,TRBD1,CASSQARGQAQGYTF,TGCGCCAGCAGCCAAGCTCGGGGACAGGCCCAGGGCTACACCTTC
TRBJ1-5,TRBV4-1,NA,NA,CASSPEVANQPQHF,TGCGCCAGCAGCCCCGAGGTCGCAAATCAGCCCCAGCATTTT
TRBJ2-5,TRBV9,few,TRBD2,CASSVASGDYQETQYF,TGTGCCAGCAGCGTAGCTAGCGGGGATTACCAAGAGACCCAGTACTTC
TRBJ2-5,TRBV7-3,few,TRBD2,CASSTSGDQETQYF,TGTGCCAGCAGCACTAGCGGAGACCAAGAGACCCAGTACTTC
TRBJ2-2,TRBV7-8,many,NA,CASSNNDREVVAGELFF,TGTGCCAGCAGCAACAACGACAGGGAGGTAGTGGCCGGGGAGCTGTTTTTT
TRBJ2-3,TRBV9,NA,NA,CASSVEGGDTDTQYF,TGTGCCAGCAGCGTAGAGGGCGGTGACACAGATACGCAGTATTTT
TRBJ1-6,TRBV4-1,NA,NA,CASSHPLGARSPLHF,TGCGCCAGCAGCCATCCTCTTGGAGCTCGGTCACCCCTCCACTTT
TRBJ1-3,TRBV29-1,NA,NA,CSVHWETGNTIYF,TGCAGCGTTCATTGGGAAACTGGAAACACCATATATTTT
TRBJ1-6,TRBV7-6,NA,TRBD1,CASSLAPDRVGNSPLHF,TGTGCCAGCAGCTTAGCCCCGGACAGGGTCGGAAATTCACCCCTCCACTTT
TRBJ1-1,TRBV19,NA,NA,CASSEGRWGSEAFF,TGTGCCAGTAGCGAGGGGCGTTGGGGATCCGAAGCTTTCTTT
TRBJ1-2,TRBV29-1,once,NA,CSVETAPDLYGYTF,TGCAGCGTTGAAACAGCCCCCGATCTCTATGGCTACACCTTC
TRBJ2-3,TRBV6-5,few,TRBD2,CASSHSGVTQYF,TGTGCCAGCAGCCATAGCGGGGTGACGCAGTATTTT
TRBJ1-2,TRBV29-1,NA,NA,CSVEYRVNQGYTF,TGCAGCGTTGAATACCGGGTGAATCAGGGCTACACCTTC
TRBJ1-5,TRBV5-1,few,TRBD1,CASSLGDSLNQPQHF,TGCGCCAGCAGCTTGGGGGACAGCCTTAATCAGCCCCAGCATTTT
TRBJ2-1,TRBV7-9,few,TRBD1,CASSVNGVTGYGNEQFF,TGTGCCAGCAGCGTCAATGGGGTGACAGGGTACGGCAATGAGCAGTTCTTC
TRBJ1-1,TRBV5-1,NA,NA,CASSATRNTEAFF,TGCGCCAGCAGCGCGACAAGAAACACTGAAGCTTTCTTT
TRBJ2-1,TRBV7-3,NA,TRBD2,CASSPWTSGGPNEQFF,TGTGCCAGCAGCCCGTGGACTAGCGGGGGACCCAATGAGCAGTTCTTC
TRBJ2-1,TRBV6-5,NA,TRBD2,CASSSLAETPSYNEQFF,TGTGCCAGCAGCTCACTAGCGGAGACTCCATCCTACAATGAGCAGTTCTTC
TRBJ2-2,TRBV9,NA,NA,CASSVGSEQYTGELFF,TGTGCCAGCAGCGTAGGATCAGAGCAGTACACCGGGGAGCTGTTTTTT
TRBJ2-6,TRBV4-1,NA,TRBD2,CASSQDREVGGTGANVLTF,TGCGCCAGCAGCCAAGATCGGGAGGTCGGAGGGACTGGGGCCAACGTCCTGACTTTC
TRBJ1-2,TRBV29-1,few,NA,CSANPEPGGYTF,TGCAGCGCGAACCCCGAACCGGGGGGCTACACCTTC
TRBJ2-5,TRBV7-2,few,TRBD2,CASSPGLAGGQTQYF,TGTGCCAGCAGCCCGGGACTAGCGGGGGGTCAGACCCAGTACTTC
TRBJ2-7,TRBV10-3,NA,TRBD1,CAIRLSGTGASYEQYF,TGTGCCATCAGGTTATCCGGGACAGGGGCGTCCTACGAGCAGTACTTC
TRBJ2-1,TRBV14,few,NA,CASSATGVTYNEQFF,TGTGCCAGCAGCGCAACCGGGGTAACCTACAATGAGCAGTTCTTC
TRBJ1-2,TRBV28,few,NA,CASSQPIYGYTF,TGTGCCAGCAGCCAGCCAATTTATGGCTACACCTTC
TRBJ1-1,TRBV5-5,NA,NA,CASSDGPAGGDEAFF,TGTGCCAGCAGCGACGGCCCCGCCGGGGGGGACGAAGCTTTCTTT
TRBJ2-7,TRBV5-1,NA,TRBD2,CASSQTSGGPYEQYF,TGCGCCAGCAGCCAAACTAGCGGGGGCCCCTACGAGCAGTACTTC
TRBJ2-3,TRBV28,few,TRBD2,CASSLISRDYRTDTQYF,TGTGCCAGCAGTTTGATTTCACGGGACTACCGCACAGATACGCAGTATTTT